The entry below describes one TCR beta chain. The antigen remains unidentified. Sequencing of TCR beta was undertaken in CD8+ and CD4+ T cells derived from blood. The source of the sample is a study of CD8 T cells in Susac syndrome. Germline assignment: CDR1 MGHRA and CDR2 YSYEKL. J gave up 8 bases and V 0 bases, and 7 bases lay outside the gene matches. The CDR3 extends over 15 amino acids. Study conclusions and caveats: The authors acknowledged that their TCR sequencing and HLA analysis involved a relatively small number of individuals.

The RNA, about 0.45 to 1 ug, was put through reverse transcription using random hexamers. Multiplex PCR with immunoSEQ amplified the TCR beta CDR3 across 54 Vbeta and 13 Jbeta. Each CDR3 protein is one row after TCRdb ran MiXCR on the immunoSEQ multiplex PCR reads. The sample has about 300,000 distinct CDR3 sequences, about 82% seen once. The receptor's source is a human donor with multiple sclerosis. The specimen was CD8+ T cells from PBMCs. This chain uses TRBV4-1 with TRBJ2-1; 7 nucleotides agree with TRBD2. The CDR3 nucleotides are TGCGCCAGCAGCCAAGAGCGGGACTATTTTTATGAGCAGTTCTTC. This codes for CASSQERDYFYEQFF.